Listed below are T cell receptor beta chains from one sample, sequenced in a study of T cell changes during pregnancy in multiple sclerosis. Profiling relied on immunoSEQ multiplex PCR, and the TCRdb table lists in-frame clones only, not all of them. The sample has tens of thousands of clones, roughly 89% seen once. Material: CD4+ T cells from peripheral blood mononuclear cells, obtained in the first trimester of pregnancy. The receptors come from a female donor with multiple sclerosis, enrolled in a pregnancy study. Both conserved end residues are part of each CDR3. Fields, in order: clone size, CDR3 length, V gene, D gene, J gene, CDR3 DNA, CDR3 protein. The D gene is left open where the match is weak. The size entry is marked missing in some rows and otherwise reads once, few, many or a size class.

abundance: .
len: 14
v_gene: TRBV5-6
d_gene: .
j_gene: TRBJ1-4
CDR3nt: TGTGCCAGCAGCTTGGCAGGAGGGGATGAAAAACTGTTTTTT
CDR3aa: CASSLAGGDEKLFF

abundance: .
len: 13
v_gene: TRBV6-5
d_gene: .
j_gene: TRBJ2-7
CDR3nt: TGTGCCAGCAGTCGCGGTAGGGAGTACGAGCAGTACTTC
CDR3aa: CASSRGREYEQYF

abundance: .
len: 16
v_gene: TRBV21-1
d_gene: .
j_gene: TRBJ2-1
CDR3nt: TGTGCCAGCAGCTTTCGACTAGCGGGAGGGGTCAATGAGCAGTTCTTC
CDR3aa: CASSFRLAGGVNEQFF

abundance: .
len: 15
v_gene: TRBV30
d_gene: TRBD2
j_gene: TRBJ2-2
CDR3nt: TGTGCCTGGAGTGGAGTAGCGGGAGGGGTCGGGGAGCTGTTTTTT
CDR3aa: CAWSGVAGGVGELFF

abundance: .
len: 11
v_gene: TRBV14
d_gene: .
j_gene: TRBJ2-5
CDR3nt: TGTGCCAGCAGCCAAGATAAGACCCAGTACTTC
CDR3aa: CASSQDKTQYF

abundance: .
len: 15
v_gene: TRBV5-1
d_gene: .
j_gene: TRBJ2-3
CDR3nt: TGCGCCAGCAGCCTGAGCGCCTCTTTGACAGATACGCAGTATTTT
CDR3aa: CASSLSASLTDTQYF

abundance: .
len: 16
v_gene: TRBV7-3
d_gene: TRBD2
j_gene: TRBJ2-3
CDR3nt: TGTGCCAGCAGCCCGCGAAGCGGGAGGGGCACAGATACGCAGTATTTT
CDR3aa: CASSPRSGRGTDTQYF

abundance: .
len: 12
v_gene: TRBV7-9
d_gene: .
j_gene: TRBJ2-5
CDR3nt: TGTGCCAGCAGCTTTAACGGAGAGACCCAGTACTTC
CDR3aa: CASSFNGETQYF

abundance: .
len: 14
v_gene: TRBV11-3
d_gene: .
j_gene: TRBJ2-1
CDR3nt: TGTGCCAGCAGCTTAGATCTTTCCTACAATGAGCAGTTCTTC
CDR3aa: CASSLDLSYNEQFF

abundance: .
len: 15
v_gene: TRBV28
d_gene: .
j_gene: TRBJ2-3
CDR3nt: TGTGCCAGCAGTCGAGGGACATCTAGCACAGATACGCAGTATTTT
CDR3aa: CASSRGTSSTDTQYF

abundance: .
len: 14
v_gene: TRBV2
d_gene: .
j_gene: TRBJ2-6
CDR3nt: TGTGCCAGCAGTGAACGGTCTGGGGCCAACGTCCTGACTTTC
CDR3aa: CASSERSGANVLTF

abundance: .
len: 16
v_gene: TRBV28
d_gene: .
j_gene: TRBJ1-1
CDR3nt: TGTGCCAGCAGTTTATCAACCCCGGGGATGAACACTGAAGCTTTCTTT
CDR3aa: CASSLSTPGMNTEAFF

abundance: once
len: 17
v_gene: TRBV9
d_gene: TRBD2
j_gene: TRBJ2-7
CDR3nt: TGTGCCAGCAGCCCTCTACCACGACTAGCACCAACCTACGAGCAGTACTTC
CDR3aa: CASSPLPRLAPTYEQYF

abundance: .
len: 14
v_gene: TRBV2
d_gene: .
j_gene: TRBJ2-2
CDR3nt: TGTGCCAGCAGTGAAGCGAGGCCCCCCCGGGATGTGTTTTTT
CDR3aa: CASSEARPPRDVFF

abundance: .
len: 14
v_gene: TRBV9
d_gene: .
j_gene: TRBJ2-3
CDR3nt: TGTGCCAGCAGCGTAGGGGCTCTCCCCGATACGCAGTATTTT
CDR3aa: CASSVGALPDTQYF

abundance: .
len: 18
v_gene: TRBV27
d_gene: TRBD1
j_gene: TRBJ2-6
CDR3nt: TGTGCCAGCAGAAGGCCGGGACAGGGTCTCTCTGGGGCCAACGTCCTGACTTTC
CDR3aa: CASRRPGQGLSGANVLTF

abundance: .
len: 11
v_gene: TRBV5-5
d_gene: .
j_gene: TRBJ2-1
CDR3nt: TGTGCCAGCAGTGTCATCAATGAGCAGTTCTTC
CDR3aa: CASSVINEQFF

abundance: once
len: 14
v_gene: TRBV9
d_gene: .
j_gene: TRBJ1-3
CDR3nt: TGTGCCAGCAGCGCGGAGCGCTCTGGAAACACCATATATTTT
CDR3aa: CASSAERSGNTIYF

abundance: .
len: 15
v_gene: TRBV19
d_gene: TRBD1
j_gene: TRBJ2-5
CDR3nt: TGTGCCAGTAGTAAGGGACAGGGGAATGGAGTGACCCAGTACTTC
CDR3aa: CASSKGQGNGVTQYF

abundance: once
len: 17
v_gene: TRBV10-2
d_gene: TRBD2
j_gene: TRBJ2-6
CDR3nt: TGCGCCAGCAGTGGGGGTAGCGGGAGCTCTGGGGCCAACGTCCTGACTTTC
CDR3aa: CASSGGSGSSGANVLTF